Shown below are 21 T cell receptor beta chains from a single sample sequenced in a study of blood T cells in healthy people across ages. Primed by a sample-barcoded 5' primer and a J-beta primer mix, a second PCR proceeded for about 6 to 12 cycles. TCRdb processed the 5' RACE reads anew with MiXCR; each CDR3 protein has one entry. The sample contains 1.8 million or so distinct CDR3 sequences, roughly two fifths of which appear only once. Sequenced sample: blood. The receptors originated from a human donor in good health.

This chain uses TRBV19 with TRBJ1-1; TRBD1 matches 8 bases. The trim removed 7 bases at V and 4 bases at J, leaving 8 bases unmatched. Germline lookup yields CDR1 LNHDA and CDR2 SQIVND (reference sequence). The CDR3 sequence is 14 residues long. This chain's CDR3 is CASTIFDRGTEAFF. CDR3 DNA: TGTGCCAGTACCATATTCGACAGGGGCACTGAAGCTTTCTTT.

There are many counts of this clonotype. V gene TRBV7-9 combines with J gene TRBJ1-6; 7 nucleotides match TRBD1. Trimming cost V 5 bases and J 6 bases; bases outside gene matches: 7. The CDR3 length is 15 residues. Germline V lookup: CDR1 SEHNR, CDR2 FQNEAQ (reference sequence). The DNA of the CDR3 is TGTGCCAGCAGCGAATCTACAGGGGTTAATTCACCCCTCCACTTT. The encoded protein is CASSESTGVNSPLHF. Combining the CDR3 with reference TRBV7-9 and TRBJ1-6 gives the whole variable domain DTGVSQNPRHKITKRGQNVTFRCDPISEHNRLYWYRQTLGQGPEFLTYFQNEAQLEKSRLLSDRFSAERPKGSFSTLEIQRTEQGDSAMYLCASSESTGVNSPLHFGNGTRLTVT.

The gene calls are TRBV2 and TRBJ2-5; 9 bases map to TRBD1. CDR1 is SNHLY and CDR2 is FYNNEI in the germline V gene. The CDR3 loop spans 15 amino acids. V shed 7 bases and J 4 bases; nucleotides not matched to a gene: 10. The CDR3 coding sequence is TGTGCCAGCATTGTGGGACAGGGAAGGTCAGAGACCCAGTACTTC. Amino acids: CASIVGQGRSETQYF. Filled out from reference TRBV2 and TRBJ2-5, the complete variable domain reads EPEVTQTPSHQVTQMGQEVILRCVPISNHLYFYWYRQILGQKVEFLVSFYNNEISEKSEIFDDQFSVERPDGSNFTLKIRSTKLEDSAMYFCASIVGQGRSETQYFGPGTRLLVL.

The J gene is TRBJ2-4, the V gene TRBV5-5; 7 nucleotides line up with TRBD2. Trimming at V came to 1 base and at J to 13 bases, leaving 11 bases not matched to a gene. Germline CDR1 SGHKS, CDR2 YYEKEE (reference sequence). The CDR3 covers 14 residues. Here the CDR3 reads CASSLRDYSYEQYF. CDR3 bases: TGTGCCAGCAGCTTGAGGGACTACTCCTATGAGCAGTACTTC.

V gene TRBV27 combines with J gene TRBJ2-7; 7 bases fit TRBD1. The CDR3 is 16 amino acids. Germline assignment: CDR1 MNHEY and CDR2 SMNVEV (reference sequence). V lost 4 bases, J lost 2 bases, and 11 bases stayed unmatched. This CDR3 reads CASSSNTGTAAYEQYF. The CDR3 nucleotides are TGTGCCAGCAGTTCCAATACCGGGACAGCTGCCTACGAGCAGTACTTC.

This clonotype was detected only a few times. CDR3 residues: CASSQGGPSTDTQYF. The CDR3 DNA follows: TGCGCCAGCAGCCAAGGGGGGCCCAGCACAGATACGCAGTATTTT. This chain uses TRBV4-3 with TRBJ2-3; D perhaps matches TRBD1 (6 bases). Trimming removed 1 base at V and 0 bases at J, with 8 bases between. The CDR3 extends over 15 amino acids. Germline V gene lookup returns CDR1 LGHNA and CDR2 YSLEER.

The chain links TRBV12-3 or TRBV12-4 to TRBJ2-4, with D perhaps TRBD2 (5 bases). The CDR3 spans 13 residues. Trimming cost V 6 bases and J 7 bases, with 13 bases left between them. The CDR3 loop reads CASSGESMNIQYF. The CDR3 DNA sequence: TGTGCCAGCAGCGGGGAATCGATGAACATTCAGTACTTC.

This chain joins TRBV20-1 and TRBJ2-3; D is perhaps TRBD1 or TRBD2 (6 bases each). The CDR3 runs 14 residues. V was clipped by 4 bases and J by 8 bases, with 19 bases between them. Germline V gives CDR1 DFQATT, CDR2 SNEGSKA (reference sequence). CDR3 amino acids: CSAISPSGAGTQYF. The CDR3, as DNA: TGCAGTGCTATCTCCCCCTCGGGGGCAGGTACGCAGTATTTT.

V usage is TRBV20-1 and J usage is TRBJ2-3; D gene ambiguous. The V gene lost 0 bases and the J gene lost 1 base, with 8 bases spanning the gap. The CDR3 runs 14 residues. Germline V gene data show CDR1 as DFQATT and CDR2 as SNEGSKA (reference sequence). DNA of the CDR3: TGCAGTGCTAGAGATGAGTTAGGCACAGATACGCAGTATTTT. Translation: CSARDELGTDTQYF.

This clonotype has only a few counts. The chain uses TRBV7-2 and TRBJ1-2, with TRBD1 as a possible D gene (5 bases). V was cut by 1 base and J by 6 bases, with 12 bases left in between. The CDR3 totals 14 residues. Germline-derived CDR1 and CDR2 are SGHTA and FQGNSA. The CDR3 DNA is TGTGCCAGCAGCTTAGGTCAGGGTTTAGATGGCTACACCTTC. It encodes CASSLGQGLDGYTF.

The chain uses TRBV6-2 or TRBV6-3 and TRBJ2-3; TRBD2 agrees at 9 bases. The length of the CDR3 is 15 residues. V lost 4 bases and J lost 6; bases outside the gene matches: 8. Germline V gene data show CDR1 as MNHEY and CDR2 as SVGEGT. The CDR3 region is CASSSPAGGPDTQYF. As DNA, the CDR3 is TGTGCCAGCAGTTCACCCGCGGGGGGGCCGGATACGCAGTATTTT.

This rearrangement joins TRBV28 to TRBJ2-3; 10 bases align to TRBD2. CDR1 is MDHEN and CDR2 is SYDVKM in the germline V gene. The CDR3 consists of 16 residues. The ends lost 4 bases at V and 4 bases at J; junction bases unmatched: 8. The CDR3 DNA sequence: TGTGCCAGCAGTTCTCCGGGACTAGCGAGGTCAGATACGCAGTATTTT. Translating gives CASSSPGLARSDTQYF.

The rearrangement joins TRBV14 to TRBJ2-1; possible D gene TRBD2, 5 bases. Germline V CDR1 and CDR2: SGHDN, FVKESK. Deletions cut 2 bases from V and 10 bases from J, with 12 bases between. The CDR3 is 13 amino acids. CDR3 region: CASSQIPPGEQFF. CDR3 coding DNA: TGTGCCAGCAGCCAAATCCCCCCGGGAGAGCAGTTCTTC.

This clonotype was detected only a few times. The chain couples TRBV6-2 or TRBV6-3 to TRBJ1-1; D perhaps matches TRBD1 (6 bases). Germline assignment: CDR1 MNHEY and CDR2 SVGEGT. This CDR3 has 13 residues. V was pared by 6 bases and J by 5 bases, with 13 bases between. This CDR3 is CASSRGGRTEAFF. CDR3 nucleotides: TGTGCCAGCAGCAGAGGGGGGCGAACTGAAGCTTTCTTT.

In DNA form, the CDR3 reads TGTGCCACCAGCCATACAGGGCTCTATGGCTACACCTTC. Translation gives CATSHTGLYGYTF. The chain carries TRBV24-1 and TRBJ1-2; a possible D gene is TRBD1 (6 bases). CDR3 size: 13 residues. V gave up 7 bases and J gave up 4 bases, with 12 bases separating them. Germline CDR1 is KGHDR and CDR2 is SFDVKD.

There are a few counts of this clonotype. This rearrangement joins TRBV14 to TRBJ1-2; D is unclear. CDR3 size: 13 residues. V lost 2 bases to trimming and J lost 4 bases, with 8 bases between them. Germline V CDR1 and CDR2: SGHDN, FVKESK. CDR3 DNA: TGTGCCAGCAGCCAACAGGCGTTCTATGGCTACACCTTC. Protein product: CASSQQAFYGYTF.

This clonotype was seen only a few times. In DNA form, the CDR3 reads TGTGCCAGCAGAAATCAAGCGAACACCGGGGAGCTGTTTTTT. It encodes CASRNQANTGELFF. This chain links TRBV7-2 with TRBJ2-2, with D uncertain. Germline-derived CDR1 and CDR2 are SGHTA and FQGNSA. V was shortened by 6 bases and J by 0 bases, with 8 bases between the two germline ends. This CDR3 region has 14 residues. The variable domain in full, with the rest retrieved from reference TRBV7-2 and TRBJ2-2, is GAGVSQSPSNKVTEKGKDVELRCDPISGHTALYWYRQSLGQGLEFLIYFQGNSAPDKSGLPSDRFSAERTGGSVSTLTIQRTQQEDSAVYLCASRNQANTGELFFGEGSRLTVL.

The chain uses TRBV7-2 and TRBJ2-3, with TRBD2 identical over 9 bases. Trimming took 4 bases from V and 2 from J; bases not matched to a gene: 7. Germline CDR1 is SGHTA and CDR2 is FQGNSA. CDR3 length equals 16 residues. The CDR3 coding sequence is TGTGCCAGCAGCTCGGGACTAGCCCCCTTCACAGATACGCAGTATTTT. Protein: CASSSGLAPFTDTQYF.

The chain recombines TRBV7-2 with TRBJ2-6, with D tentatively TRBD1 or TRBD2 (5 bases each). Germline V CDR1 and CDR2: SGHTA, FQGNSA. The CDR3 totals 17 residues. V was trimmed by 2 bases and J by 3 bases, leaving 14 bases between them. DNA for the CDR3: TGTGCCAGCAGCTTAAGTGGGGGTGCTAGTGGGGCCAACGTCCTGACTTTC. Its translation is CASSLSGGASGANVLTF.

The rearrangement uses TRBV7-8 and TRBJ1-6; the D is unclear. Germline V lookup: CDR1 SGHVS, CDR2 FQNEAQ. This CDR3 is built from 16 residues. The V end was cut by 0 bases, the J end by 7 bases, with 13 bases between. The CDR3 sequence is CASSLAAVGLNSPLHF. The CDR3 coding sequence is TGTGCCAGCAGCTTAGCGGCCGTTGGTTTGAATTCACCCCTCCACTTT.

The genes are TRBV12-3 or TRBV12-4 and TRBJ1-4; no firm D call. CDR3 length: 14 amino acids. Trimming cost V 6 bases and J 4 bases, with 12 bases left between them. The CDR3 loop reads CASSRDLYNEKLFF. DNA of the CDR3: TGTGCCAGCAGCCGAGACCTATATAATGAAAAACTGTTTTTT.